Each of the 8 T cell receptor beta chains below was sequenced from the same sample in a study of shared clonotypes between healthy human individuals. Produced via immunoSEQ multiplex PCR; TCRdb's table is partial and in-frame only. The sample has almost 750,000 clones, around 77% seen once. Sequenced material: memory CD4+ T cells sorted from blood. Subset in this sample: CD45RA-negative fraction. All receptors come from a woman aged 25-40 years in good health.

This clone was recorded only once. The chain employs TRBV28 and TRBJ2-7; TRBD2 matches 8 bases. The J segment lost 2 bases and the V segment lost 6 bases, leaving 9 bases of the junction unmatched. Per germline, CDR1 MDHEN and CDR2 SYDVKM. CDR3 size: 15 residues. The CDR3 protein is CASSSSGKRPYEQYF. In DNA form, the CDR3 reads TGTGCCAGCAGCAGTAGCGGGAAACGACCCTACGAGCAGTACTTC. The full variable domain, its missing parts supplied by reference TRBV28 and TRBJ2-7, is DVKVTQSSRYLVKRTGEKVFLECVQDMDHENMFWYRQDPGLGLRLIYFSYDVKMKEKGDIPEGYSVSREKKERFSLILESASTNQTSMYLCASSSSGKRPYEQYFGPGTRLTVT.

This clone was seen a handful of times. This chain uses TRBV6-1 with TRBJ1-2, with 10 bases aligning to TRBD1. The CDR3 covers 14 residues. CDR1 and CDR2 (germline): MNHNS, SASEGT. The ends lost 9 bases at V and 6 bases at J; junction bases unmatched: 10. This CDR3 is CARPRQGAINGYTF. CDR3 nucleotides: TGTGCCAGACCTCGACAGGGGGCCATCAATGGCTACACCTTC.

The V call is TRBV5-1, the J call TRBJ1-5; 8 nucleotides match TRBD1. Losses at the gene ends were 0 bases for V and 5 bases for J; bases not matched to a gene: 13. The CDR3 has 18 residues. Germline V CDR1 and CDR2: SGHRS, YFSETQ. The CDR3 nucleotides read TGCGCCAGCAGCTTGGGCCCACAGGGGGTAGGAAGGGATCAGCCCCAGCATTTT. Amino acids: CASSLGPQGVGRDQPQHF.

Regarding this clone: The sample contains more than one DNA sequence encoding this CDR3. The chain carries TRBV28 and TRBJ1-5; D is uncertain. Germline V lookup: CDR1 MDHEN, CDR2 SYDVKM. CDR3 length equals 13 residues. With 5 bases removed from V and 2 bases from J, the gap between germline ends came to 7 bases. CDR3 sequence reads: CASSPPGNQPQHF. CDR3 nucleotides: TGTGCCAGCAGTCCTCCCGGCAATCAGCCCCAGCATTTT. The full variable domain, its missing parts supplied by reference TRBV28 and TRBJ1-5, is DVKVTQSSRYLVKRTGEKVFLECVQDMDHENMFWYRQDPGLGLRLIYFSYDVKMKEKGDIPEGYSVSREKKERFSLILESASTNQTSMYLCASSPPGNQPQHFGDGTRLSIL.

In DNA, the CDR3 is TGTGCCAGCAGCTTTGGAAACGGTCTCCGGAGAAAGTATGGCTACACCTTC. This gives the protein CASSFGNGLRRKYGYTF. This chain connects TRBV5-6 to TRBJ1-2; D is undetermined. The CDR3 contains 17 residues. The V gene lost 2 bases and the J gene lost 5 bases, with 22 bases spanning the gap. Germline loops: CDR1 SGHDT, CDR2 YYEEEE.

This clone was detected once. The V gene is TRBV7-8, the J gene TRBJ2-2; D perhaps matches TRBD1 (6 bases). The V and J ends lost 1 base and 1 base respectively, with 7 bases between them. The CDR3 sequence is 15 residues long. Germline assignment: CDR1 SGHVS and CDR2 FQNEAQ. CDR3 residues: CASSLGTENTGELFF. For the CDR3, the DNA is TGTGCCAGCAGCTTAGGGACAGAGAACACCGGGGAGCTGTTTTTT. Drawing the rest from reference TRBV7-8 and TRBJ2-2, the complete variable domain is GAGVSQSPRYKVAKRGQDVALRCDPISGHVSLFWYQQALGQGPEFLTYFQNEAQLDKSGLPSDRFFAERPEGSVSTLKIQRTQQEDSAVYLCASSLGTENTGELFFGEGSRLTVL.

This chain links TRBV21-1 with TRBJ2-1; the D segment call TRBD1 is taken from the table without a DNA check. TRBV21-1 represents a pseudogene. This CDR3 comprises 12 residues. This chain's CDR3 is CATPTVYNEQFF. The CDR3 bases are TGTGCCACCCCGACAGTCTACAATGAGCAGTTCTTC.

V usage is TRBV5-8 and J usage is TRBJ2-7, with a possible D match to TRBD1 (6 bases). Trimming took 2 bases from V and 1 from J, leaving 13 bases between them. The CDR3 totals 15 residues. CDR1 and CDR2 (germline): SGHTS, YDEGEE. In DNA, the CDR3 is TGTGCCAGCAGCTTTTATGTCGGACAGTCCTACGAGCAGTACTTC. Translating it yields CASSFYVGQSYEQYF.